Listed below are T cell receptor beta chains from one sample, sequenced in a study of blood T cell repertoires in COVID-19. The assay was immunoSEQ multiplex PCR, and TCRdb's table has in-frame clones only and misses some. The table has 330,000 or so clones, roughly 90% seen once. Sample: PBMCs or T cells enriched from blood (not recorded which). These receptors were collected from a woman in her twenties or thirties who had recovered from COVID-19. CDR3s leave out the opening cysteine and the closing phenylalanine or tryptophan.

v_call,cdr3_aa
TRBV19,ATTHGHYNEQF
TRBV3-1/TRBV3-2,ASSQTDSYGYT
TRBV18,ASSPETYEQY
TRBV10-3,AIKAAGGNADTQY
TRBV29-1,SASGQGGEQY
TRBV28,ASSFRTGLLNTGELF
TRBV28,ASSLTGNTGNQPQH
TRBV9,ASSVVSIGRQY
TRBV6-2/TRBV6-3,ASSYSLAGGSPYEQY
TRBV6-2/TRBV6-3,ASSPFQKNTIY
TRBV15,ATSRPIGGGAAKNIQY
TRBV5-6,ASSPSGSTDTQY
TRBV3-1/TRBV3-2,ASSQDGITNGALF
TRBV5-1,ASSTQGAGRYEQY
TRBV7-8,ASSPLSSDTQY
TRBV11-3,ASSFPGTGATQY
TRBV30,AWGPEAGANVLT
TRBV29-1,SVALVRSVHEQF
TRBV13,ASSPTGGLFETQY
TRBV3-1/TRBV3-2,ASSARNSGNTIY
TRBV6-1,ASRAAGQGDEQY
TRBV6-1,ASSELAGVAKNIQY
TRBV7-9,ASSLGLAVTDTQY
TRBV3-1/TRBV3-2,ASSNGQGTF
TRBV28,ASSSTGYTEAF
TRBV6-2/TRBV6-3,ASSEGAIVNQPQH
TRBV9,ASSVRGRDEKLF
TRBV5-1,ASSLAGKETQY
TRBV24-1,ATSGHEGAVEQF
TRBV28,ASSLLRSYYEQY
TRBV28,ASSTGVGYT
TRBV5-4,ASSSGTSGGYEQY
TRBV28,ASSLPRTGGGPTDTQY
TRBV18,ASSPGGGSNQPQH